One and the same sample provided the 11 T cell receptor beta chains below, sequenced in a study of blood T cell repertoires in COVID-19. TCRdb keeps only in-frame clones here, not all; method: immunoSEQ multiplex PCR. The sample gives around 180,000 clones, around 77% of which show up once; roughly 17% is in the top ten. The sample was peripheral blood. The receptors were gathered from a man aged 55 to 70 with active or convalescent COVID-19.

This clone has only a few counts. This chain connects TRBV28 to TRBJ2-7; 7 bases match TRBD2. The trim removed 8 bases at V and 3 bases at J, leaving 7 bases unmatched. Germline CDR1 reads MDHEN; CDR2 reads SYDVKM. CDR3 length: 13 amino acids. In DNA, the CDR3 is TGTGCCAGCCGGAGCGGGACTCACTACGAGCAGTACTTC. Its translation is CASRSGTHYEQYF.

The chain links TRBV29-1 to TRBJ2-1, with 8 bases matching TRBD2. The germline gives CDR1 SQVTM, CDR2 ANQGSEA. Unmatched junction bases numbered 9, after V lost 7 bases and J lost 4 bases. The CDR3 loop spans 14 amino acids. The CDR3 sequence is CSAASGRNYNEQFF. The CDR3 nucleotides read TGCAGCGCAGCCAGCGGGAGAAATTACAATGAGCAGTTCTTC.

The chain links TRBV24-1 to TRBJ1-2; 9 bases align to TRBD1. The CDR3 is 18 residues long. In germline, CDR1 is KGHDR, CDR2 SFDVKD. The V gene end was trimmed by 4 bases and the J gene end by 5 bases; junction bases not matched to a gene: 16. CDR3 coding DNA: TGTGCCACCAGTGACCCACGATTCGTGACAGGGGGGATGTATGGCTACACCTTC. It yields the protein CATSDPRFVTGGMYGYTF.

The chain carries TRBV7-9 and TRBJ2-1; D not resolved. Trimming pared 2 bases from V and 9 bases from J, leaving 2 bases between. The CDR3 extends over 10 amino acids. CDR1 is SEHNR and CDR2 is FQNEAQ in the germline V gene (reference sequence). CDR3 DNA: TGTGCCAGCAGCTTACGTGAGCAGTTCTTC. Its protein product is CASSLREQFF.

The rearrangement uses TRBV29-1 and TRBJ2-7, with TRBD1 matching 7 bases. The germline gives CDR1 SQVTM, CDR2 ANQGSEA. The ends lost 5 bases at V and 2 bases at J; junction bases unmatched: 6. The CDR3 has 13 residues. CDR3 sequence reads: CSVWDRGTYEQYF. CDR3 sequence (DNA): TGCAGCGTTTGGGACAGAGGCACCTACGAGCAGTACTTC.

There are a few counts of this clone. This chain connects TRBV19 to TRBJ1-5, with a weak D call TRBD1 (5 bases). The CDR3 covers 15 residues. With 1 base removed from V and 6 bases from J, the gap between germline ends came to 13 bases. The V gene's germline CDR1 is LNHDA and CDR2 SQIVND (reference sequence). The CDR3 region is CASSIGHERGQPQHF. The CDR3 region has the DNA TGTGCCAGTAGTATAGGGCACGAAAGGGGTCAGCCCCAGCATTTT.

The chain joins TRBV28 to TRBJ2-7; 9 bases agree with TRBD1. The germline V gene has CDR1 MDHEN and CDR2 SYDVKM. With V trimmed by 4 bases and J by 2 bases, 12 bases remained unmatched. The CDR3 spans 17 residues. The CDR3 DNA sequence: TGTGCCAGCAGTTCTACCGGGACAGGGACCCGGACCTACGAGCAGTACTTC. Protein sequence: CASSSTGTGTRTYEQYF.

This clone appeared once. The chain couples TRBV28 to TRBJ1-2; TRBD1 matches at 9 bases. V was clipped by 1 base and J by 9 bases; unmatched bases: 9. The CDR3 length is 15 residues. Germline V gene data show CDR1 as MDHEN and CDR2 as SYDVKM. Here the CDR3 reads CASSLLTGGRGSYTF. The CDR3 DNA reads as TGTGCCAGCAGTTTATTAACAGGGGGCCGTGGAAGCTACACCTTC.

This chain links TRBV19 with TRBJ1-1; D unclear. The CDR3 has 15 amino acids. Between the trimmed V and J ends, which lost 9 bases and 3 bases, there was a span of 20 bases. CDR1 and CDR2 from the germline V gene are LNHDA and SQIVND (reference sequence). This chain's CDR3 is CASRGWEVVDTEAFF. In nucleotides, the CDR3 is TGTGCCAGCCGCGGATGGGAGGTGGTGGACACTGAAGCTTTCTTT.

The chain carries TRBV6-6 and TRBJ2-1; 14 nucleotides align to TRBD2. The CDR3 spans 15 residues. Losses at the gene ends were 5 bases for V and 8 bases for J; bases not matched to a gene: 5. From germline, CDR1 is MNHNY and CDR2 SVGAGI (reference sequence). CDR3 region: CASSPGLAGAHEQFF. CDR3 coding DNA: TGTGCCAGCAGTCCGGGACTAGCGGGAGCACATGAGCAGTTCTTC.

The V call is TRBV4-3, the J call TRBJ2-2, with 7 nucleotides matching TRBD2. Germline trimming cut 3 bases from V and 6 bases from J; bases unmatched to any gene: 10. This CDR3 comprises 16 residues. Germline CDR1 LGHNA, CDR2 YSLEER. The CDR3 bases are TGCGCCAGCAGCCAGGGGGGGGATTCGGGTCCCGGGGAGCTGTTTTTT. Its protein product is CASSQGGDSGPGELFF.